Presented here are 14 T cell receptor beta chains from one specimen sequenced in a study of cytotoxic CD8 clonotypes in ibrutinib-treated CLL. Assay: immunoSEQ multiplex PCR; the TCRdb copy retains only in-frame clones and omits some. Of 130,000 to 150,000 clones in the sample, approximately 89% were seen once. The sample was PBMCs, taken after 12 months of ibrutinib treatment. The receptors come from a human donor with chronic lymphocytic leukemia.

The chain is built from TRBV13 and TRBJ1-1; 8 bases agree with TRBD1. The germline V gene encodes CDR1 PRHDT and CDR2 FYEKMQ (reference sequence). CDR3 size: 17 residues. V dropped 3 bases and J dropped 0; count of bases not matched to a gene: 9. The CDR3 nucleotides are TGTGCCAGCAGCTTCACCAGGACAGGGATATTGAACACTGAAGCTTTCTTT. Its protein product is CASSFTRTGILNTEAFF.

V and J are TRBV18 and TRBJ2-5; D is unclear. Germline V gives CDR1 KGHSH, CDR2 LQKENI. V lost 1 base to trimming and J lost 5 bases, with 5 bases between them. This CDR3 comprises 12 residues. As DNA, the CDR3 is TGTGCCAGCTCACCACGGTTGGAGACCCAGTACTTC. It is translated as CASSPRLETQYF.

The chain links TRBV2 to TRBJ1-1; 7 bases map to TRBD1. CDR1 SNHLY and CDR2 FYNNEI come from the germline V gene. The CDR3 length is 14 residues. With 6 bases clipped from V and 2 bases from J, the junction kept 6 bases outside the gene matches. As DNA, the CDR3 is TGTGCCAGCAGGGCACAGGGGCCTAACACTGAAGCTTTCTTT. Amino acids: CASRAQGPNTEAFF.

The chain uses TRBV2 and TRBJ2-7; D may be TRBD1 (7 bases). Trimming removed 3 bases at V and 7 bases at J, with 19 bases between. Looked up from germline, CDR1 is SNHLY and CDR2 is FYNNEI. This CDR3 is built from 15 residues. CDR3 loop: CASSDPTGNRGEQYF. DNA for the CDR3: TGTGCCAGCAGTGACCCGACAGGGAACCGGGGGGAGCAGTACTTC.

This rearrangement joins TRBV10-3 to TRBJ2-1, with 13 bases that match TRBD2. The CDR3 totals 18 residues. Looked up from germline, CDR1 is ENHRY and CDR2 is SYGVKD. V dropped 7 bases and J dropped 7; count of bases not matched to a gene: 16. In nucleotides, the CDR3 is TGTGCCATCACCAGTGAGTGGACCGGGACTAGCGGGACGAATGAGCAGTTCTTC. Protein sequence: CAITSEWTGTSGTNEQFF.

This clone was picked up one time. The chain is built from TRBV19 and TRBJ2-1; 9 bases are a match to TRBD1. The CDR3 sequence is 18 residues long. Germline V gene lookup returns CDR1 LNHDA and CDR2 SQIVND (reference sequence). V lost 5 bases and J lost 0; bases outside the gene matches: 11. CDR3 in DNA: TGTGCCAGTAGTGCTTCCCCGGGACAGGGATACTCCTACAATGAGCAGTTCTTC. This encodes CASSASPGQGYSYNEQFF.

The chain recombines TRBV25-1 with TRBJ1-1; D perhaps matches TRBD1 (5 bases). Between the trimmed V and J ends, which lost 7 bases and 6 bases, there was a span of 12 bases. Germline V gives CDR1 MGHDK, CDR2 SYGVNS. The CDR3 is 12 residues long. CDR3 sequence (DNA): TGTGCCAGCATGGGGGGTTACTCTGAAGCTTTCTTT. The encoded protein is CASMGGYSEAFF.

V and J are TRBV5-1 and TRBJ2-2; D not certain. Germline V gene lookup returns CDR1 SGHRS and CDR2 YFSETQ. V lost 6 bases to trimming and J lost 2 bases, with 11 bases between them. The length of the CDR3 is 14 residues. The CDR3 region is CASNWRGNTGELFF. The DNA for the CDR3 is TGCGCCAGCAATTGGAGAGGAAACACCGGGGAGCTGTTTTTT. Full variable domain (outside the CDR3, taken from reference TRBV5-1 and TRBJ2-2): KAGVTQTPRYLIKTRGQQVTLSCSPISGHRSVSWYQQTPGQGLQFLFEYFSETQRNKGNFPGRFSGRQFSNSRSEMNVSTLELGDSALYLCASNWRGNTGELFFGEGSRLTVL.

The CDR3: CASSLEDRGYGYTF. In DNA, the CDR3 is TGTGCCAGCAGCTTAGAGGACAGGGGCTATGGCTACACCTTC. This chain uses TRBV7-9 with TRBJ1-2; 9 bases align to TRBD1. Germline assignment: CDR1 SEHNR and CDR2 FQNEAQ (reference sequence). The V gene end was trimmed by 1 base and the J gene end by 4 bases; junction bases not matched to a gene: 1. The CDR3 sequence is 14 residues long.

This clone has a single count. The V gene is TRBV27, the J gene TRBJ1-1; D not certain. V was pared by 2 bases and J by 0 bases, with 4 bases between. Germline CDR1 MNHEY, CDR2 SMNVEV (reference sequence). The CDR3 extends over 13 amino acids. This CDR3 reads CASSLMLNTEAFF. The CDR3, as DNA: TGTGCCAGCAGTTTAATGTTGAACACTGAAGCTTTCTTT.

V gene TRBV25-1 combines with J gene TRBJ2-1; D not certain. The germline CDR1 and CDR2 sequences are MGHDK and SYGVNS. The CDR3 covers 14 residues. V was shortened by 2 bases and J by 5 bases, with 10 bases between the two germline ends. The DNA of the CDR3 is TGTGCCAGCAGTGAACTAGGTCTGAACAATGAGCAGTTCTTC. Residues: CASSELGLNNEQFF.

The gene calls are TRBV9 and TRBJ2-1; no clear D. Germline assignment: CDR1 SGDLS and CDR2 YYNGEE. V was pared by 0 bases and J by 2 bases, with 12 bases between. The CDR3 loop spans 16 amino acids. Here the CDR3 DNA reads TGTGCCAGCAGCGTAGCTGGGCCTACAACCTACAATGAGCAGTTCTTC. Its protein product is CASSVAGPTTYNEQFF.

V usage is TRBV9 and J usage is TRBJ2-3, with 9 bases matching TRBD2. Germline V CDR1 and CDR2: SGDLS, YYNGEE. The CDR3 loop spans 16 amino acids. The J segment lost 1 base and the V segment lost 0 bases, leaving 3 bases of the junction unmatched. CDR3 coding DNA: TGTGCCAGCAGCGTAGGACTAGCGGCACGCACAGATACGCAGTATTTT. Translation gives CASSVGLAARTDTQYF.

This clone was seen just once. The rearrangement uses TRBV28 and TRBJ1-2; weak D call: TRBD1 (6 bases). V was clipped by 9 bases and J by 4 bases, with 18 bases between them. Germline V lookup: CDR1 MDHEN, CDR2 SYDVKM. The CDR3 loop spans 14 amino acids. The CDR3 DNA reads TGTGCCAGTCACCCCCTAGGGGGTGGCTATGGCTACACCTTC. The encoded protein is CASHPLGGGYGYTF.